The 21 T cell receptor beta chains listed next were all sequenced from one sample in a study of blood T cells in healthy people across ages. With a J-beta primer mix and a sample-barcoded 5' primer, a second PCR ran 7 to 11 cycles. TCRdb used MiXCR to reprocess the 5' RACE reads, holding one entry per CDR3 protein. The data show fewer than 800,000 distinct CDR3 sequences, around a fifth seen once. Input material: blood. These receptor sequences come from a man aged 65 to 85 in good health.

This clonotype showed up just a few times. The rearrangement joins TRBV7-6 to TRBJ2-1; D possibly uses TRBD1 or TRBD2 (5 bases each). The V end was cut by 7 bases, the J end by 0 bases, with 25 bases between. From germline, CDR1 is SGHVS and CDR2 FNYEAQ. The CDR3 spans 19 residues. The CDR3 sequence: CASMKGDAGSVSSYNEQFF. Written as DNA, the CDR3 is TGTGCCAGCATGAAAGGGGACGCCGGATCCGTTAGCTCCTACAATGAGCAGTTCTTC. The full variable domain, completed using reference TRBV7-6 and TRBJ2-1, is GAGVSQSPRYKVTKRGQDVALRCDPISGHVSLYWYRQALGQGPEFLTYFNYEAQQDKSGLPNDRFSAERPEGSISTLTIQRTEQRDSAMYRCASMKGDAGSVSSYNEQFFGPGTRLTVL.

The V call is TRBV27, the J call TRBJ2-4; tentative D call: TRBD1 (6 bases). Trimming shortened V by 4 bases and J by 5 bases, and 9 bases separated the two germline ends. Looked up from germline, CDR1 is MNHEY and CDR2 is SMNVEV (reference sequence). CDR3 length: 13 residues. The CDR3: CASSSRGQNIQYF. The CDR3 nucleotides read TGTGCCAGCAGTTCCAGGGGTCAAAACATTCAGTACTTC.

This clonotype was counted only a few times. The chain is built from TRBV12-3 or TRBV12-4 and TRBJ2-1; D perhaps matches TRBD1 (5 bases). The CDR3 length is 13 residues. The V gene lost 3 bases and the J gene lost 8 bases, with 11 bases spanning the gap. The CDR3: CASSFGQGYEQFF. The CDR3 DNA follows: TGTGCCAGCAGTTTCGGGCAGGGCTATGAGCAGTTCTTC.

The chain recombines TRBV6-5 with TRBJ1-3, with D hard to call. The ends were cut back, 7 bases at V and 0 bases at J, with 13 bases in the middle. CDR3 length: 15 residues. CDR1 is MNHEY and CDR2 is SVGAGI in the germline V gene. This chain's CDR3 is CASIAPGSSGNTIYF. The CDR3 bases are TGTGCCAGCATTGCCCCGGGGAGCTCTGGAAACACCATATATTTT.

The rearrangement uses TRBV7-2 and TRBJ2-1; 7 nucleotides align to TRBD2. Germline CDR1 and CDR2: SGHTA and FQGNSA. The CDR3 is 15 residues long. V was pared by 7 bases and J by 8 bases, with 14 bases of the junction left unmatched. The CDR3 region has the DNA TGTGCCAGCAACCCTAACGAGGGAGGGCGACATGAGCAGTTCTTC. This codes for CASNPNEGGRHEQFF.

This chain connects TRBV7-8 to TRBJ2-5; weak D call: TRBD2 (6 bases). V was pared by 1 base and J by 7 bases, with 16 bases between. CDR1 and CDR2 from the germline V gene are SGHVS and FQNEAQ. This CDR3 has 15 amino acids. The chain's CDR3 is CASSLGDFVTGTQYF. In nucleotides, the CDR3 is TGTGCCAGCAGCTTAGGGGACTTCGTCACTGGGACCCAGTACTTC. The full variable domain, in which reference TRBV7-8 and TRBJ2-5 provide the parts outside the CDR3, is GAGVSQSPRYKVAKRGQDVALRCDPISGHVSLFWYQQALGQGPEFLTYFQNEAQLDKSGLPSDRFFAERPEGSVSTLKIQRTQQEDSAVYLCASSLGDFVTGTQYFGPGTRLLVL.

The table lists this clonotype with a count of one. The J gene is TRBJ1-1, the V gene TRBV7-2, with unresolved D. The CDR3 consists of 13 residues. Germline V lookup: CDR1 SGHTA, CDR2 FQGNSA. Trimming pared 7 bases from V and 7 bases from J, leaving 16 bases between. CDR3 bases: TGTGCCAGCAACCCCAACGGCGGGAGTGAAGCTTTCTTT. This translates into CASNPNGGSEAFF.

This clonotype was recorded at least ten times. The chain recombines TRBV18 with TRBJ2-1, with D perhaps matching TRBD2 (6 bases). The CDR3 has 16 residues. Germline V gene sequence: CDR1 KGHSH, CDR2 LQKENI. V was cut by 0 bases and J by 6 bases, with 15 bases left in between. CDR3 nucleotides: TGTGCCAGCTCACCACCGGCTGCGGGGAGAGTCAATGAGCAGTTCTTC. This sequence encodes CASSPPAAGRVNEQFF.

In its sample, this clonotype was seen many times. The CDR3 loop is CASSLSATNEKLFF. Here the CDR3 DNA reads TGTGCCAGCAGTTTATCCGCAACTAATGAAAAACTGTTTTTT. The rearrangement uses TRBV28 and TRBJ1-4; D not resolved. V was cut by 1 base and J by 0 bases, with 3 bases left in between. Germline loops: CDR1 MDHEN, CDR2 SYDVKM. The CDR3 contains 14 residues. Looking up the rest from reference TRBV28 and TRBJ1-4 gives the full variable domain: DVKVTQSSRYLVKRTGEKVFLECVQDMDHENMFWYRQDPGLGLRLIYFSYDVKMKEKGDIPEGYSVSREKKERFSLILESASTNQTSMYLCASSLSATNEKLFFGSGTQLSVL.

This clonotype came up a few times. The J gene is TRBJ2-5, the V gene TRBV5-1; D not resolved. V lost 6 bases to trimming and J lost 8 bases, with 17 bases between them. The germline gives CDR1 SGHRS, CDR2 YFSETQ. The CDR3 extends over 13 amino acids. CDR3 DNA sequence: TGCGCCAGCAAGGACGAAATCATGGATACCCAGTACTTC. This encodes CASKDEIMDTQYF.

This clonotype was counted between two and nine times. The chain couples TRBV10-3 to TRBJ2-1, with D maybe TRBD2 (5 bases). Germline loops: CDR1 ENHRY, CDR2 SYGVKD. This CDR3 comprises 14 residues. V was pared by 2 bases and J by 5 bases, with 10 bases between. The CDR3 DNA follows: TGTGCCATCAGTGAGCCCGACGGGGACAATGAGCAGTTCTTC. Its translation: CAISEPDGDNEQFF.

This clonotype was recorded many times. V gene TRBV28 combines with J gene TRBJ2-7; D perhaps matches TRBD2 (5 bases). The germline V gene has CDR1 MDHEN and CDR2 SYDVKM. The V gene lost 5 bases and the J gene lost 8 bases, with 22 bases spanning the gap. This CDR3 is 15 amino acids long. CDR3 sequence reads: CASSTDFGSGTKQYF. The CDR3 bases are TGTGCCAGCAGTACTGACTTCGGAAGCGGAACAAAGCAGTACTTC.

The rearrangement links TRBV5-1 to TRBJ2-3; TRBD2 matches 9 bases. Germline-derived CDR1 and CDR2 are SGHRS and YFSETQ. J lost 4 bases, V lost 4 bases, and 10 bases had no gene match. The CDR3 is 16 amino acids. The DNA of the CDR3 is TGCGCCAGCAGCCCAGAGCTAGCGGGATTTGCAGATACGCAGTATTTT. This gives the protein CASSPELAGFADTQYF.

V gene TRBV18 combines with J gene TRBJ2-7; tentatively, D is TRBD2 (5 bases). The CDR3 has 13 amino acids. Germline loops: CDR1 KGHSH, CDR2 LQKENI. Trimming left V 0 bases short and J 5 bases short, with 8 bases between. As DNA, the CDR3 is TGTGCCAGCTCACCACCTGCGGGCAACGAGCAGTACTTC. Translation gives CASSPPAGNEQYF.

This chain joins TRBV4-1 and TRBJ2-1; 8 bases map to TRBD1. CDR3 size: 15 residues. CDR1 MGHRA and CDR2 YSYEKL come from the germline V gene. The V segment lost 2 bases and the J segment 6 bases; nucleotides outside the gene matches: 6. The DNA for the CDR3 is TGCGCCAGCAGCCAATACAGGGGGGACCTCAATGAGCAGTTCTTC. This encodes CASSQYRGDLNEQFF.

The V gene is TRBV20-1, the J gene TRBJ2-5; 7 bases align to TRBD1. The J call may be incorrect, as the DNA end agrees better with TRBJ2-7. The CDR3 is made up of 13 amino acids. Per the germline V gene, CDR1 is DFQATT and CDR2 is SNEGSKA (reference sequence). The CDR3 spells CSAGGQSSYEQYF. The CDR3, as DNA: TGCAGTGCAGGGGGACAGAGCTCCTACGAGCAGTACTTC.

The chain uses TRBV5-1 and TRBJ2-1; D is perhaps TRBD1 (7 bases). The CDR3 is made up of 15 amino acids. V was clipped by 4 bases and J by 2 bases, with 13 bases between them. Germline CDR1 SGHRS, CDR2 YFSETQ. CDR3 DNA sequence: TGCGCCAGCAGCGGAGGGGGCGAAGCCTACAATGAGCAGTTCTTC. Amino acids: CASSGGGEAYNEQFF.

This chain links TRBV28 with TRBJ2-5, with D hard to call. The CDR3 totals 12 residues. Germline V gives CDR1 MDHEN, CDR2 SYDVKM. V lost 5 bases to trimming and J lost 5 bases, with 9 bases between them. CDR3 amino acids: CASSITEETQYF. The CDR3 bases are TGTGCCAGCAGTATAACCGAGGAGACCCAGTACTTC.

The table lists this clonotype with many counts. The chain is built from TRBV20-1 and TRBJ2-7; no clear D gene. Germline assignment: CDR1 DFQATT and CDR2 SNEGSKA (reference sequence). The CDR3 sequence is 14 residues long. V was trimmed by 0 bases and J by 2 bases, leaving 11 bases between them. This chain's CDR3 is CSARDRQIPYEQYF. The CDR3 nucleotides are TGCAGTGCTAGAGATCGGCAGATACCCTACGAGCAGTACTTC.

This clonotype was found a few times. The chain is built from TRBV6-5 and TRBJ2-5, with a tentative D call TRBD1 (6 bases). The CDR3 spans 15 residues. Trimming took 0 bases from V and 1 from J, leaving 9 bases between them. Germline assignment: CDR1 MNHEY and CDR2 SVGAGI. CDR3 residues: CASSYSPTGQETQYF. For the CDR3, the DNA is TGTGCCAGCAGTTACTCTCCGACAGGCCAAGAGACCCAGTACTTC.

The genes are TRBV20-1 and TRBJ1-2; D is unclear. The CDR3 runs to 13 residues. Germline V CDR1 and CDR2: DFQATT, SNEGSKA (reference sequence). The ends were cut back, 0 bases at V and 0 bases at J, with 5 bases in the middle. The CDR3 sequence is CSAREDPNYGYTF. The CDR3 DNA reads as TGCAGTGCTAGAGAGGACCCTAACTATGGCTACACCTTC.